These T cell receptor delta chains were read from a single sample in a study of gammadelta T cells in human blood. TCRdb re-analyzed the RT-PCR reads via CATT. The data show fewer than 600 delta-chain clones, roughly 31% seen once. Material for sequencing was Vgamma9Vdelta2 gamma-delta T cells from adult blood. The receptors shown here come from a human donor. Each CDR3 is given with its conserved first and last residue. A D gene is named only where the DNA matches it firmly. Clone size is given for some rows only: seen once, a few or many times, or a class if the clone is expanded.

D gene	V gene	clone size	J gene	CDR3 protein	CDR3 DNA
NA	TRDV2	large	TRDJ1	CACDVLASEDTGVHTDKLIF	TGTGCCTGTGACGTATTAGCCTCTGAAGATACTGGTGTACACACCGATAAACTCATCTTT
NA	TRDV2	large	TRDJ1	CACDTVPTGKDTRITDKLIF	TGTGCCTGTGACACCGTTCCTACGGGGAAGGATACGCGTATCACCGATAAACTCATCTTT
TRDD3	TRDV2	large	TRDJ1	CACDLLGDHTDKLIF	TGTGCCTGTGATTTACTGGGGGACCACACCGATAAACTCATCTTT
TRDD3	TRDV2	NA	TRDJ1	CACDVLGDRSRLIF	TGTGCCTGTGACGTACTGGGGGATAGGAGTAGACTCATCTTT
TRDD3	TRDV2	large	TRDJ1	CACDTVGGGPYTDKLIF	TGTGCCTGTGACACCGTTGGTGGGGGACCGTACACCGATAAACTCATCTTT
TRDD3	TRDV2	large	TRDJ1	CACDLLGEARNTDKLIF	TGTGCCTGTGATTTACTGGGGGAAGCCCGAAACACCGATAAACTCATCTTT
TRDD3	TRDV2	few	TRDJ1	CACDTVSGGGDTLTDKLIF	TGTGCCTGTGACACCGTCTCCGGGGGGGGGGATACCCTCACCGATAAACTCATCTTT
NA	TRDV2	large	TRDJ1	CACDTVGPLKGDTDKLIF	TGTGCCTGTGACACCGTTGGGCCCCTCAAAGGCGACACCGATAAACTCATCTTT
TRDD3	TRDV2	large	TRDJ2	CACDTAGTGGYEQLFF	TGTGCCTGTGACACCGCGGGTACTGGGGGATACGAGCAACTCTTCTTT
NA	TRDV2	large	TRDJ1	CACDTVSSHTDKLIF	TGTGCCTGTGACACCGTAAGTTCTCACACCGATAAACTCATCTTT
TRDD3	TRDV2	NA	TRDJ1	CACDTGGDAGKLIF	TGTGCCTGTGACACCGGGGGGGATGCCGGTAAACTCATCTTT
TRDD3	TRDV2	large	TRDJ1	CACAGLSGGLHTDKLIF	TGTGCCTGTGCAGGCCTATCTGGGGGCCTCCACACCGATAAACTCATCTTT
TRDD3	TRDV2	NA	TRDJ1	CACDPALGARTDKLIF	TGTGCCTGTGACCCGGCACTGGGGGCCCGCACCGATAAACTCATCTTT
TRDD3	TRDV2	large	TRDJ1	CACDTVSGGHRSYTDKLIF	TGTGCCTGTGACACCGTGAGTGGGGGACACCGCAGTTACACCGATAAACTCATCTTT
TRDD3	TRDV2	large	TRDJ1	CACDPLLRTGDTGGDTDKLIF	TGTGCCTGTGACCCTCTTCTGAGAACTGGGGATACTGGGGGGGACACCGATAAACTCATCTTT
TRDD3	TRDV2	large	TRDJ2	CACDTVGGYATAQLFF	TGTGCCTGTGACACCGTGGGGGGATACGCGACAGCACAACTCTTCTTT
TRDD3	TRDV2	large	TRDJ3	CACDTVWGIRWDTRQMFF	TGTGCCTGTGACACCGTCTGGGGGATACGCTGGGACACCCGACAGATGTTTTTC
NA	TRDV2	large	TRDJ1	CACDQLSSRRGYTDKLIF	TGTGCCTGTGACCAGCTTTCAAGCCGGAGGGGGTACACCGATAAACTCATCTTT
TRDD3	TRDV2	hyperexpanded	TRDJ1	CACDPVLGDKLIF	TGTGCCTGTGACCCCGTACTGGGGGATAAACTCATCTTT
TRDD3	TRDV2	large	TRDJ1	CACDTLGANTDKLIF	TGTGCCTGTGACACACTGGGGGCCAACACCGATAAACTCATCTTT
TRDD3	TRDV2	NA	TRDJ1	CACDEWGLTGGQATDKLIF	TGTGCCTGTGACGAGTGGGGCCTTACTGGGGGACAAGCCACCGATAAACTCATCTTT
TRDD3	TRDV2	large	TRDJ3	CACDTGGYGSWDTRQMFF	TGTGCCTGTGATACTGGGGGATACGGTAGCTGGGACACCCGACAGATGTTTTTC
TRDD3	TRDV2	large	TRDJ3	CACDSVLGDASSWDTRQMFF	TGTGCCTGTGATTCAGTACTGGGGGATGCGAGCTCCTGGGACACCCGACAGATGTTTTTC
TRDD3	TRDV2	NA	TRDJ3	CAGDTVVGDTSSWDTRQMFF	TGTGCCGGTGACACCGTGGTGGGGGATACGAGCTCCTGGGACACTCGACAGATGTTTTTC
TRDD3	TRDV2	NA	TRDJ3	CACDTVVLGDTDTWDTRQMFF	TGTGCCTGTGACACCGTTGTACTGGGGGATACGGACACCTGGGACACCCGACAGATGTTTTTC
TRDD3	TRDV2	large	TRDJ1	CACDTVGENTDKLIF	TGTGCCTGTGACACGGTGGGGGAAAACACCGATAAACTCATCTTT
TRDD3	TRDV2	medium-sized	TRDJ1	CACDQIAGGYLYTDKLIF	TGTGCCTGTGACCAAATTGCTGGGGGATACTTGTACACCGATAAACTCATCTTT
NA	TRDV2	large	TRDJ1	CACDGVSVTDKLIF	TGTGCCTGTGACGGCGTCTCGGTCACCGATAAACTCATCTTT
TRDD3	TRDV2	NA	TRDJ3	CACDPVEGDTWDTRQMFF	TGTGCCTGTGACCCCGTTGAGGGGGATACGTGGGACACCCGACAGATGTTTTTC
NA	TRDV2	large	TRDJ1	CACDTVNLRRLGDKLIF	TGTGCCTGTGACACCGTAAATCTGCGGAGGCTAGGCGATAAACTCATCTTT
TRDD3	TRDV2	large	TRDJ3	CACDTVVLGKWDTRQMFF	TGTGCCTGTGACACCGTTGTACTGGGGAAATGGGACACCCGACAGATGTTTTTC
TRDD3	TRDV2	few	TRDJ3	CACDTVGDTRSWDTRQMFF	TGTGCCTGTGACACCGTGGGGGATACGCGCTCCTGGGACACCCGACAGATGTTTTTC
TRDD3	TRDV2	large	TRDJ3	CACDILGEIAWDTRQMFF	TGTGCCTGTGACATACTGGGGGAGATCGCCTGGGACACCCGACAGATGTTTTTC
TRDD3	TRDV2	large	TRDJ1	CACDPLGDTSYTDKLIF	TGTGCCTGTGACCCTCTGGGGGATACCTCGTACACCGATAAACTCATCTTT
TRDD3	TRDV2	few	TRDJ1	CACDPAWGIRADKLIF	TGTGCCTGTGACCCCGCTTGGGGGATACGCGCCGATAAACTCATCTTT
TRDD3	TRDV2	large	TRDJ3	CACDTVVGDTSSWDTRQMFF	TGTGCCTGTGACACCGTGGTGGGGGATACGAGCTCCTGGGACACCCGACAGATGTTTTTC
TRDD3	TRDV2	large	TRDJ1	CACDPLGDTADKLIF	TGTGCCTGTGACCCACTGGGGGATACGGCCGATAAACTCATCTTT
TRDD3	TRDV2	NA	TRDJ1	CACDKLGESLYTDKLIF	TGTGCCTGTGACAAACTGGGGGAGAGCTTGTACACTGATAAACTCATCTTT
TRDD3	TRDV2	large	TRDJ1	CACDRLGDTIDKLIF	TGTGCCTGTGACCGACTGGGGGATACTATCGATAAACTCATCTTT
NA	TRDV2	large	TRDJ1	CACDTVGDAGKLIF	TGTGCCTGTGACACCGTAGGGGATGCCGGTAAACTCATCTTT
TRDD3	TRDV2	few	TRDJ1	CACDSYWGIRGGYGDKLIF	TGTGCCTGTGACTCATACTGGGGGATACGCGGGGGATACGGCGATAAACTCATCTTT
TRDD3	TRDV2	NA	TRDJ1	CACDRLGAPDKLIF	TGTGCCTGTGACAGACTGGGGGCCCCCGATAAACTCATCTTT
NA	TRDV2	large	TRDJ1	CACDTWGPSDKLIF	TGTGCCTGTGACACCTGGGGGCCGTCCGATAAACTCATCTTT
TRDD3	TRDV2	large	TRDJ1	CACDPLVLGDTDKLIF	TGTGCCTGTGACCCCTTGGTACTGGGGGATACCGATAAACTCATCTTT
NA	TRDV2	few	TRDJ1	CACDPLRTDKLIF	TGTGCCTGTGACCCCCTGCGCACCGATAAACTCATCTTT
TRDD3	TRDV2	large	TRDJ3	CACVALGDTDTWDTRQMFF	TGTGCCTGTGTCGCACTGGGGGATACGGACACCTGGGACACCCGACAGATGTTTTTC
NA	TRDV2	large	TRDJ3	CACDTTGSGWDTRQMFF	TGTGCCTGTGACACGACTGGGTCGGGTTGGGACACCCGACAGATGTTTTTC
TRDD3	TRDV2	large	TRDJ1	CACDSVLGDTQEGYNTDKLIF	TGTGCCTGTGACTCCGTACTGGGGGATACGCAAGAAGGGTATAACACCGATAAACTCATCTTT
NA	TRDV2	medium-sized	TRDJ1	CACDTVGGPTYGDKLIF	TGTGCCTGTGACACCGTTGGGGGTCCCACGTACGGCGATAAACTCATCTTT
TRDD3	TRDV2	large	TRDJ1	CACDTIPVLGDTETDKLIF	TGTGCCTGTGACACCATCCCTGTACTGGGGGATACGGAGACCGATAAACTCATCTTT
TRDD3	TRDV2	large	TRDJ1	CACDLIKFLGDTESTDKLIF	TGTGCCTGTGACCTCATTAAGTTCTTGGGGGATACCGAGAGCACCGATAAACTCATCTTT
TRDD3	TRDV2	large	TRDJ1	CACDVLGDTNDKLIF	TGTGCCTGTGACGTACTGGGGGATACTAACGATAAACTCATCTTT
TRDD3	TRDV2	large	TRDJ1	CACDTVGGLGDNTDKLIF	TGTGCCTGTGACACCGTCGGCGGTCTGGGGGATAACACCGATAAACTCATCTTT
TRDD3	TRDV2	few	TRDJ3	CACDAVLGDTGTWDTRQMFF	TGTGCCTGTGACGCCGTACTGGGGGATACAGGAACCTGGGACACCCGACAGATGTTTTTC
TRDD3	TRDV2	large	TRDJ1	CACDELTGGYRGKLIF	TGTGCCTGTGACGAACTTACTGGGGGATACCGAGGTAAACTCATCTTT
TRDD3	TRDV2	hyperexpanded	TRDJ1	CACDTLGDVRTDKLIF	TGTGCCTGTGACACCCTGGGGGATGTGCGTACCGATAAACTCATCTTT
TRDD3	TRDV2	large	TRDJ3	CACDMVGDSSWDTRQMFF	TGTGCCTGTGACATGGTGGGGGATTCGTCCTGGGACACCCGACAGATGTTTTTC
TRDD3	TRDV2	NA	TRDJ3	CACDPSLGISSWDTRQMFF	TGTGCCTGTGACCCTTCTCTGGGGATAAGCTCCTGGGACACCCGACAGATGTTTTTC